This T cell receptor beta chain was captured by sequencing in a study of vaccination and CD4 T cells after COVID-19. The Oncomine TCR Beta short-read assay was applied to DNA of cultured CD4+ T cells. TCRdb used MiXCR to reprocess the PCR reads, holding one entry per CDR3 protein. In the table there are under 25,000 distinct CDR3 sequences, around a quarter of which are singletons. This clonotype has a handful of counts. Antigen unknown. Treatment noted: roughly nine-day PBMC culture with coronavirus spike peptide pools or control peptides (ViraFEST assay). ViraFEST stimulated the growth of antigen-specific T cells using peptide pools and subsequently profiled their TCRs by sequencing. IL-2 (approximately 10 IU/ml) and peptide pools (roughly 10 ug/ml) were added to cultures of around 2 million PBMCs per well. The CDR3 extends over 16 amino acids. J lost 2 bases, V lost 0 bases, and 2 bases had no gene match. Germline CDR1 is MNHEY and CDR2 is SVGEGT.

The chain joins TRBV6-2 or TRBV6-3 to TRBJ2-7, with 12 bases lining up with TRBD1. Sequenced: cultured CD4+ T cells from blood. This receptor was taken from a human donor with COVID-19. This CDR3 is CASSYSGTGGAYEQYF. The DNA for the CDR3 is TGTGCCAGCAGTTACTCCGGGACAGGGGGCGCCTACGAGCAGTACTTC.